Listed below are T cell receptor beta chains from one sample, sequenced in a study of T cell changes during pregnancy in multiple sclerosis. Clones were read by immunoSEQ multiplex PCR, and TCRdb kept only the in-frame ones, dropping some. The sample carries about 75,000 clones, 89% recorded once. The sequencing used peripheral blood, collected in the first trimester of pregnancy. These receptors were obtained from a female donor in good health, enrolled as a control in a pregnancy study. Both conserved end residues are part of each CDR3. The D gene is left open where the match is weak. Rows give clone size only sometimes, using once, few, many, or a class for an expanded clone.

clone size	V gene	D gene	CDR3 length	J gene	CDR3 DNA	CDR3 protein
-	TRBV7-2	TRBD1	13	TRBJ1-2	TGTGCCAGCAGCTTCGGGACAGGGGATGGCTACACCTTC	CASSFGTGDGYTF
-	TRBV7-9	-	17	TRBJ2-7	TGTGCCAGCAGCTTAGCGTTCGAGCTAGCACGGCCCTACGAGCAGTACTTC	CASSLAFELARPYEQYF
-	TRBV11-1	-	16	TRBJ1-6	TGTGCCAGCAGCCTCAGTGGTCGGGGATATAATTCACCCCTCCACTTT	CASSLSGRGYNSPLHF
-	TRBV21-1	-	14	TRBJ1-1	TGTGCCAGCAGCAAAGAGGACAGAGACACTGAAGCTTTCTTT	CASSKEDRDTEAFF
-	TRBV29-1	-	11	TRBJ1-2	TGCAGCGTTTGGCAGGACTATGGCTACACCTTC	CSVWQDYGYTF
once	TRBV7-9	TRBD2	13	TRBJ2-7	TGTGCCAGCAGCCCTACGCGGGAGTACGAGCAGTACTTC	CASSPTREYEQYF
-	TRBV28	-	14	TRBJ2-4	TGTGCCAGCACACCTCGGACTATCATGAGCATTCAGTACTTC	CASTPRTIMSIQYF
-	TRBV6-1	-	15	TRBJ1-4	TGTGCCAGCAGGCCCCTAGGGGAAACTAATGAAAAACTGTTTTTT	CASRPLGETNEKLFF
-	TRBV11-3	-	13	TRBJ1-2	TGTGCCAGCAGCCCCCTCTCGAGGTATGGCTACACCTTC	CASSPLSRYGYTF
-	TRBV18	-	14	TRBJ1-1	TGTGCCAGCTCACCCGCGGGGGAGTACACTGAAGCTTTCTTT	CASSPAGEYTEAFF
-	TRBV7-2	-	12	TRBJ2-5	TGTGCCAGCAGCAGACAGCCAGAGACCCAGTACTTC	CASSRQPETQYF
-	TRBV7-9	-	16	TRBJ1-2	TGTGCCAGCAGCTTAGATCCCTTGCGGTCCTACTATGGCTACACCTTC	CASSLDPLRSYYGYTF
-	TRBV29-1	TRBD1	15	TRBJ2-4	TGCAGCGCCGGTCCCGGGACAGGGGACAAAAACATTCAGTACTTC	CSAGPGTGDKNIQYF
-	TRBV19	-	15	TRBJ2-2	TGTGCCAGTAGGCCTTTAGCGGCGAACACCGGGGAGCTGTTTTTT	CASRPLAANTGELFF
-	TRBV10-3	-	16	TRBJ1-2	TGTGCCATTTCCTCGCCTCCCGGGACACGAGTCTATGGCTACACCTTC	CAISSPPGTRVYGYTF
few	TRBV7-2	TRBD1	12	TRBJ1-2	TGTGCCAGCAGGGAACAGGGGGAGGGCTACACCTTC	CASREQGEGYTF
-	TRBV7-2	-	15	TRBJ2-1	TGTGCCAGCAGCTTAGGTGGGGGCCGTGGTGATGAGCAGTTCTTC	CASSLGGGRGDEQFF
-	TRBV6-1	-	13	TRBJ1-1	TGTGCCAGCAGGAAACAGGGAAACACTGAAGCTTTCTTT	CASRKQGNTEAFF
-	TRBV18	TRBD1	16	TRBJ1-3	TGTGCCAGCTCACCGCGTCAGGGGGCAGGTGGAAACACCATATATTTT	CASSPRQGAGGNTIYF
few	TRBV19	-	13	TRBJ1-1	TGTGCCAGTAGTACGGGGAGTCTGACTGAAGCTTTCTTT	CASSTGSLTEAFF
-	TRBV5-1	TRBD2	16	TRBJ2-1	TGCGCCAGCAGCTTGACTAGCGGGACCTCGGGGAATGAGCAGTTCTTC	CASSLTSGTSGNEQFF
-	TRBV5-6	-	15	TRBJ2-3	TGTGCCAGCAGCCGCGGGGCAGGTCCATTGTATACGCAGTATTTT	CASSRGAGPLYTQYF
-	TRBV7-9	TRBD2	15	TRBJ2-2	TGTGCCAGCAGACTAGCGGGGGGGAACACCGGGGAGCTGTTTTTT	CASRLAGGNTGELFF
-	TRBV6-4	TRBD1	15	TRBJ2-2	TGTGCCAGCAGTGAAACAGGGGATAACACCGGGGAGCTGTTTTTT	CASSETGDNTGELFF
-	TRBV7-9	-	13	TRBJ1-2	TGTGCCAGCAGCTTAAGGGACACCGATGGCTACACCTTC	CASSLRDTDGYTF
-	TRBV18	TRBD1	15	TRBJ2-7	TGTGCCAGCTCACCGTCCGGGACAGGGAGTTACGAGCAGTACTTC	CASSPSGTGSYEQYF